The rows below give T cell receptor beta chains drawn from one sample of a study of T cell repertoires in cytomegalovirus infection. TCRdb reanalysed the reads using MiXCR and keeps one entry per CDR3 protein. The data hold about 130,000 distinct CDR3 sequences, with more than 7% observed a single time. Sequenced material: PBMCs. The receptors come from a human donor in good health (CMV status not recorded). Some clones in this sample may be carry-over from other donors' samples. Each CDR3 is given with its conserved first and last residue. The D gene is left open where the match is weak. Clone size is given for some rows only: seen once, a few or many times, or a class if the clone is expanded.

V: TRBV2; length: 11; size: few; D: .; J: TRBJ1-2; DNA: TGTGCCAGCAGCCTGCGATATGGCTACACCTTC; CDR3: CASSLRYGYTF
V: TRBV20-1; length: 16; size: few; D: .; J: TRBJ2-1; DNA: TGCAGTGCTAGAGATCCCGGGGGCCACTCCTACAATGAGCAGTTCTTC; CDR3: CSARDPGGHSYNEQFF
V: TRBV7-8; length: 15; size: many; D: .; J: TRBJ1-1; DNA: TGTGCCAGCAGAAACTTACAGGGTGGCCGGGATGAAGCTTTCTTT; CDR3: CASRNLQGGRDEAFF
V: TRBV5-1; length: 15; size: .; D: .; J: TRBJ1-1; DNA: TGCGCCAGCAGCTTACCCGCGGGGACGAACACTGAAGCTTTCTTT; CDR3: CASSLPAGTNTEAFF
V: TRBV15; length: 17; size: few; D: .; J: TRBJ1-5; DNA: TGTGCCACCAGCAGTTCCGTTGGTGCGCGGAGCAATCAGCCCCAGCATTTT; CDR3: CATSSSVGARSNQPQHF
V: TRBV6-2/TRBV6-3; length: 11; size: many; D: TRBD1; J: TRBJ2-1; DNA: TGTGCCAGCAGTACCGGGACAGGGGAGTTCTTC; CDR3: CASSTGTGEFF
V: TRBV19; length: 15; size: few; D: .; J: TRBJ1-2; DNA: TGTGCCAGTACCTGGACAGACACCTCTAACTATGGCTACACCTTC; CDR3: CASTWTDTSNYGYTF
V: TRBV6-1; length: 15; size: .; D: .; J: TRBJ2-7; DNA: TGTGCCAGCAGTCGAAGTGGGGATAGCTCCTACGAGCAGTACTTC; CDR3: CASSRSGDSSYEQYF
V: TRBV7-9; length: 16; size: .; D: TRBD2; J: TRBJ2-1; DNA: TGTGCCAGCAGCTTACCTAGCGGGGGGCGTTACAATGAGCAGTTCTTC; CDR3: CASSLPSGGRYNEQFF
V: TRBV2; length: 18; size: .; D: TRBD1; J: TRBJ1-1; DNA: TGTGCCAGCAGCAACTCATGGGCAGGGGGGACAACGAACACTGAAGCTTTCTTT; CDR3: CASSNSWAGGTTNTEAFF
V: TRBV5-6; length: 16; size: many; D: TRBD1; J: TRBJ1-1; DNA: TGTGCCAGCAGCGCCTCGGGGGGCAGGGGGTGGACTGAAGCTTTCTTT; CDR3: CASSASGGRGWTEAFF
V: TRBV6-5; length: 13; size: .; D: .; J: TRBJ1-1; DNA: TGTGCCAGCAGTAAAAGCTTTGGCACTGAGGCTTTCTTT; CDR3: CASSKSFGTEAFF
V: TRBV20-1; length: 16; size: few; D: TRBD1; J: TRBJ1-5; DNA: TGCAGTGCTAGATCCTCCGGGACAGGGGGGCGACAGCCCCAGCATTTT; CDR3: CSARSSGTGGRQPQHF
V: TRBV4-1; length: 15; size: few; D: .; J: TRBJ2-7; DNA: TGCGCCAGCAGCCAAGGGGCAGGGGGGTACTACGAGCAGTACTTC; CDR3: CASSQGAGGYYEQYF
V: TRBV7-6; length: 13; size: few; D: .; J: TRBJ2-7; DNA: TGTGCCAGCAGCGCACCGGGACACCCCGGTGTGTACTTC; CDR3: CASSAPGHPGVYF
V: TRBV19; length: 15; size: few; D: .; J: TRBJ2-7; DNA: TGTGCCAGTAGTATTGGGCAGCTCCTAACCTACGAGCAGTACTTC; CDR3: CASSIGQLLTYEQYF
V: TRBV19; length: 15; size: .; D: TRBD1; J: TRBJ1-5; DNA: TGTGCCAGTAGTACCTCAGGGGGCGGGGGTCAGCCCCAGCATTTT; CDR3: CASSTSGGGGQPQHF
V: TRBV29-1; length: 13; size: many; D: .; J: TRBJ1-1; DNA: TGCAGCGTTTTCAGGGACCAGAACACTGAAGCTTTCTTT; CDR3: CSVFRDQNTEAFF
V: TRBV20-1; length: 16; size: few; D: .; J: TRBJ2-2; DNA: TGCAGTGCTAGAGATCGTAAAGGGGGACACACCGGGGAGCTGTTTTTT; CDR3: CSARDRKGGHTGELFF
V: TRBV10-3; length: 18; size: many; D: TRBD2; J: TRBJ2-1; DNA: TGTGCCATCAGTGAGTCGGTGGTTAGCGGGGGATCCTACAATGAGCAGTTCTTC; CDR3: CAISESVVSGGSYNEQFF
V: TRBV7-2; length: 12; size: many; D: .; J: TRBJ2-3; DNA: TGTGCCAGCAGCTTATTCCTAGATACGCAGTATTTT; CDR3: CASSLFLDTQYF
V: TRBV7-2; length: 15; size: many; D: TRBD1; J: TRBJ2-7; DNA: TGTGCCAGCAGCCCTGACCGAGACAGGGTAGGCGAGCAGTACTTC; CDR3: CASSPDRDRVGEQYF
V: TRBV20-1; length: 13; size: many; D: TRBD1; J: TRBJ2-1; DNA: TGCAGTGCCAGACCGGACAGGGACAATGAGCAGTTCTTC; CDR3: CSARPDRDNEQFF
V: TRBV7-2; length: 15; size: many; D: TRBD2; J: TRBJ2-2; DNA: TGTGCCAGCAGCCCCCTCGGGGGGGCCACCGGGGAGCTGTTTTTT; CDR3: CASSPLGGATGELFF
V: TRBV7-9; length: 16; size: many; D: TRBD2; J: TRBJ2-3; DNA: TGTGCCAGCAGCTCAGGACTAGCGGGTTTCATGGATACGCAGTATTTT; CDR3: CASSSGLAGFMDTQYF
V: TRBV29-1; length: 12; size: few; D: TRBD1; J: TRBJ2-1; DNA: TGCAGCGGCCTGGGACAGTACAATGAGCAGTTCTTC; CDR3: CSGLGQYNEQFF
V: TRBV20-1; length: 13; size: .; D: .; J: TRBJ1-1; DNA: TGCAGTGCTAGAGTGGCCGGTAGGACTGAAGCTTTCTTT; CDR3: CSARVAGRTEAFF
V: TRBV20-1; length: 12; size: many; D: .; J: TRBJ1-1; DNA: TGCAGTGCTAGAGACGGGATCACTGAAGCTTTCTTT; CDR3: CSARDGITEAFF
V: TRBV28; length: 16; size: .; D: TRBD1; J: TRBJ2-1; DNA: TGTGCCAGCAGTTCCTCGGGACAGAGAAACTACAATGAGCAGTTCTTC; CDR3: CASSSSGQRNYNEQFF
V: TRBV7-9; length: 15; size: many; D: TRBD1; J: TRBJ1-2; DNA: TGTGCCAGCAGCTTGGACAGGGACCCCAACTATGGCTACACCTTC; CDR3: CASSLDRDPNYGYTF
V: TRBV19; length: 14; size: many; D: .; J: TRBJ1-4; DNA: TGTGCCAGTAGTATCGGACAGTTTAATGAAAAACTGTTTTTT; CDR3: CASSIGQFNEKLFF
V: TRBV23-1; length: 15; size: .; D: .; J: TRBJ2-5; DNA: TGCGCCAGCAGTCCCTCCCCGGACACCCTTAGCGACCAGTACTTC; CDR3: CASSPSPDTLSDQYF
V: TRBV2; length: 13; size: many; D: .; J: TRBJ1-4; DNA: TGTGCCAGCCATGGGGAGCGGGAAGAAAAACTGTTTTTT; CDR3: CASHGEREEKLFF
V: TRBV7-2; length: 18; size: many; D: .; J: TRBJ1-6; DNA: TGTGCCAGCAGCCACAGGACGGGAAAGAGCTCCTATAATTCACCCCTCCACTTT; CDR3: CASSHRTGKSSYNSPLHF
V: TRBV7-2; length: 14; size: many; D: .; J: TRBJ2-7; DNA: TGTGCCAGCAGCTTAGGCCCGGGAGCCTACGAGCAGTACTTC; CDR3: CASSLGPGAYEQYF
V: TRBV2; length: 13; size: .; D: .; J: TRBJ2-7; DNA: TGTGCCAGCGGGTCAGGACAGACTTACGAGCAGTACTTC; CDR3: CASGSGQTYEQYF
V: TRBV7-2; length: 16; size: many; D: .; J: TRBJ1-5; DNA: TGTGCCAGCAGCTTAGTAGTGGCGCCTAACAGAACGCCCCAGCATTTT; CDR3: CASSLVVAPNRTPQHF
V: TRBV11-1; length: 13; size: many; D: .; J: TRBJ2-3; DNA: TGTGCCAGCAGCTTCGACGAGGGAGATACGCAGTATTTT; CDR3: CASSFDEGDTQYF
V: TRBV4-3; length: 16; size: .; D: .; J: TRBJ2-3; DNA: TGCGCCAGCAGCCAAGATAGTGGCTATGACACAGATACGCAGTATTTT; CDR3: CASSQDSGYDTDTQYF
V: TRBV12-3/TRBV12-4; length: 17; size: few; D: TRBD2; J: TRBJ2-1; DNA: TGTGCCAGCAGTTTAGATTCAGGGAGCGGGGGAAGCAATGAGCAGTTCTTC; CDR3: CASSLDSGSGGSNEQFF
V: TRBV2; length: 16; size: many; D: .; J: TRBJ1-5; DNA: TGTGCCAGTTCCGGACGAGGGGCGCCCGGCAATCAGCCCCAGCATTTT; CDR3: CASSGRGAPGNQPQHF
V: TRBV20-1; length: 11; size: few; D: TRBD2; J: TRBJ2-1; DNA: TGCAGTGCTGGGGACTACCCCGAGCAGTTCTTC; CDR3: CSAGDYPEQFF